What follows is one TCR beta chain and its context. Its specificity is unknown. The CDR3 totals 14 residues. The V gene lost 4 bases and the J gene lost 0 bases, with 7 bases spanning the gap. CDR1 is MNHEY and CDR2 is SVGAGI in the germline V gene. The sample originates from a study of T cell responses to AZD1222 COVID-19 vaccine. Study summary: Researchers grouped second doses given at about 4 or about 12 weeks into one pool.

Overall study results and limits: Vaccine-associated CD4 TCRs ranged over spike, dominating at 160-218 and 743-854. Recipients of AZD1222 seropositive at baseline numbered only 6 or 7.

Produced via immunoSEQ multiplex PCR; TCRdb's table is partial and in-frame only. The table lists 75,000 to 100,000 clones, 89% of them singletons. The chain couples TRBV6-5 to TRBJ1-3; no reliable D call. The clonotype originates from an adult in good health. The starting material was peripheral blood, obtained on day 0 of AZD1222 vaccination. The CDR3 here is CASSSIASGNTIYF. The CDR3 DNA reads as TGTGCCAGCAGTTCGATCGCCTCTGGAAACACCATATATTTT.